One sample yielded the 31 T cell receptor beta chains listed below, sequenced in a study of cytomegalovirus exposure and HLA in healthy donors. Both 60 Vbeta primers and 13 Jbeta primers went into the PCR. TCRdb's table, derived via immunoSEQ multiplex PCR, lists solely in-frame clones and lacks some. The profile shows under 200,000 clones, more than 60% of them singletons. Sequenced: PBMCs. Source of these receptors: a male donor in good health and CMV-seronegative.

This clone was detected only a few times. The rearrangement links TRBV2 to TRBJ2-3; 8 positions agree with TRBD1. Trimming cost V 6 bases and J 6 bases; bases outside gene matches: 2. The CDR3 has 12 residues. Germline CDR1 is SNHLY and CDR2 is FYNNEI. CDR3 region: CASRQGADTQYF. CDR3 coding DNA: TGTGCCAGCAGGCAGGGGGCTGATACGCAGTATTTT.

Comments on this clone: The sample carries other DNA sequences with the same CDR3. The CDR3 bases are TGTGCCATCAGTGGTGGTCAGGGCGGTACTGAAGCTTTCTTT. Translating gives CAISGGQGGTEAFF. The chain employs TRBV10-3 and TRBJ1-1, with D possibly being TRBD1 (5 bases). The CDR3 loop spans 14 amino acids. Trimming removed 4 bases from V and 5 bases from J, with 14 bases in between. Germline V gene sequence: CDR1 ENHRY, CDR2 SYGVKD.

The chain recombines TRBV7-2 with TRBJ2-7; D might be TRBD2 (6 bases). CDR1 is SGHTA and CDR2 is FQGNSA in the germline V gene. V was clipped by 1 base and J by 2 bases, with 12 bases between them. This CDR3 spans 15 amino acids. CDR3 bases: TGTGCCAGCAGCTTAGAAACGGGAGCCCCCTACGAGCAGTACTTC. The encoded protein is CASSLETGAPYEQYF.

This clone was seen only a few times. The chain combines TRBV29-1 with TRBJ2-7, with TRBD1 matching 10 bases. CDR3 length: 13 amino acids. The V segment lost 6 bases and the J segment 7 bases; nucleotides outside the gene matches: 9. CDR1 and CDR2 from the germline V gene are SQVTM and ANQGSEA. The CDR3 loop is CSVERDRGREQYF. The CDR3 DNA is TGCAGCGTGGAACGGGACAGGGGTCGGGAGCAGTACTTC.

The chain uses TRBV2 and TRBJ2-5; TRBD1 matches 7 bases. The ends lost 11 bases at V and 7 bases at J; junction bases unmatched: 13. Looked up from germline, CDR1 is SNHLY and CDR2 is FYNNEI. CDR3 size: 13 residues. The CDR3 DNA sequence: TGTGCCGGTACAAACAGGGGTGGCGGGACCCAGTACTTC. Translation: CAGTNRGGGTQYF.

The chain has TRBV19 and TRBJ1-1; no clear D. Trimming removed 7 bases at V and 0 bases at J, with 12 bases between. This CDR3 has 14 amino acids. CDR1 is LNHDA and CDR2 is SQIVND in the germline V gene (reference sequence). The CDR3 loop reads CASTGPDLNTEAFF. The CDR3 nucleotides are TGTGCCAGTACCGGCCCAGACTTGAACACTGAAGCTTTCTTT.

The chain uses TRBV6-5 and TRBJ2-7; 9 nucleotides align to TRBD2. The CDR3 sequence is 14 residues long. With 11 bases clipped from V and 2 bases from J, the junction kept 10 bases outside the gene matches. Germline CDR1 is MNHEY and CDR2 is SVGAGI. The CDR3 region is CAASNSGRTYEQYF. The DNA of the CDR3 is TGTGCCGCCAGCAATAGCGGGAGAACCTACGAGCAGTACTTC.

The chain combines TRBV10-3 with TRBJ2-5; 7 nucleotides match TRBD1. The end of the DNA is better explained by TRBJ2-7, so the J call may be wrong. Germline CDR1 ENHRY, CDR2 SYGVKD. The CDR3 has 15 residues. Here the CDR3 DNA reads TGTGCCATCAGTGGACAGGGCCGTAGCTCCTACGAGCAGTACTTC. This sequence encodes CAISGQGRSSYEQYF.

The chain employs TRBV7-8 and TRBJ1-2; TRBD1 matches at 10 bases. Germline loops: CDR1 SGHVS, CDR2 FQNEAQ. The V and J ends lost 5 bases and 0 bases, in that order; junction bases with no gene match: 3. This CDR3 has 15 residues. DNA for the CDR3: TGTGCCAGCAGCATAGGGACAGGGGCTAACTATGGCTACACCTTC. Its translation is CASSIGTGANYGYTF.

The J gene is TRBJ2-3, the V gene TRBV28; 8 bases match TRBD2. V lost 7 bases to trimming and J lost 3 bases; unmatched junction nucleotides: 6. CDR1 is MDHEN, CDR2 SYDVKM, per germline. The CDR3 covers 14 residues. The CDR3 reads CASTPGLGTDTQYF. The CDR3 DNA follows: TGTGCCAGCACCCCGGGACTAGGGACAGATACGCAGTATTTT.

The chain links TRBV21-1 to TRBJ2-5; the DNA was not compared with TRBD1, the D call given in the table. TRBV21-1 is tagged as a pseudogene. The CDR3 loop spans 15 amino acids. CDR3 region: CASSKEVAGGKTQYF. CDR3 in DNA: TGTGCCAGCAGCAAAGAGGTTGCAGGGGGGAAGACCCAGTACTTC.

The chain employs TRBV10-3 and TRBJ1-3; D unclear. V was clipped by 4 bases and J by 5 bases, with 6 bases between them. Germline V gene sequence: CDR1 ENHRY, CDR2 SYGVKD. This CDR3 spans 12 amino acids. CDR3 coding DNA: TGTGCCATCAGTGCGGGTAGAAACACCATATATTTT. Translation gives CAISAGRNTIYF.

The chain joins TRBV5-1 to TRBJ2-1, with TRBD2 identical over 10 bases. CDR3 length: 17 amino acids. After removal of 0 bases from V and 3 bases from J, the junction contained 6 bases not matched to a gene. The germline CDR1 and CDR2 sequences are SGHRS and YFSETQ. CDR3 nucleotide sequence: TGCGCCAGCAGCTTGGTCGTGCAGCGGGGGGGCTACAATGAGCAGTTCTTC. Translation: CASSLVVQRGGYNEQFF.

The chain has TRBV29-1 and TRBJ2-2, with D tentatively TRBD1 (6 bases). The CDR3 is made up of 15 amino acids. The germline CDR1 and CDR2 sequences are SQVTM and ANQGSEA. The ends were cut back, 1 base at V and 8 bases at J, with 17 bases in the middle. CDR3 sequence reads: CSVEGQGKDYGELFF. CDR3 in DNA: TGCAGCGTTGAAGGCCAGGGGAAGGATTATGGGGAGCTGTTTTTT.

This clone was observed a handful of times. V is TRBV6-5 and J is TRBJ1-1; D is perhaps TRBD1 (5 bases). CDR1 MNHEY and CDR2 SVGAGI come from the germline V gene. The CDR3 has 14 amino acids. V dropped 6 bases and J dropped 3 bases, with 14 bases sitting between them. The CDR3 protein is CASRGGGGYTEAFF. DNA for the CDR3: TGTGCCAGCAGGGGGGGTGGCGGATACACTGAAGCTTTCTTT.

The chain has TRBV6-1 and TRBJ2-7; a possible D gene is TRBD1 (5 bases). This CDR3 region has 13 residues. The V gene lost 2 bases and the J gene lost 6 bases, with 11 bases spanning the gap. Germline CDR1 MNHNS, CDR2 SASEGT. The CDR3 coding sequence is TGTGCCAGCAGTGAAAAACTTAGGGGCGAGCAGTACTTC. As protein: CASSEKLRGEQYF.

The J gene is TRBJ1-1, the V gene TRBV30; D is unclear. Germline loops: CDR1 GTSNPN, CDR2 SVGIG (reference sequence). Trimming left V 0 bases short and J 4 bases short, with 12 bases between. The CDR3 spans 14 residues. CDR3 amino acids: CAWSVRRGSTEAFF. The CDR3 DNA is TGTGCCTGGAGTGTAAGGCGGGGATCCACTGAAGCTTTCTTT. Filled out from reference TRBV30 and TRBJ1-1, the complete variable domain reads SQTIHQWPATLVQPVGSPLSLECTVEGTSNPNLYWYRQAAGRGLQLLFYSVGIGQISSEVPQNLSASRPQDRQFILSSKKLLLSDSGFYLCAWSVRRGSTEAFFGQGTRLTVV.

The chain couples TRBV21-1 to TRBJ2-5; TRBD2, the D gene given by the table, was not confirmed from the DNA. TRBV21-1 is recorded as a pseudogene. The CDR3 spans 11 residues. Written as DNA, the CDR3 is TGTGCCAGCAGCATGAAAGGAGCCCAGTACTTC. Translation gives CASSMKGAQYF.

The V gene is TRBV5-1, the J gene TRBJ2-7; D gene ambiguous. Trimming removed 4 bases from V and 4 bases from J, with 12 bases in between. The CDR3 has 13 amino acids. From germline, CDR1 is SGHRS and CDR2 YFSETQ. This chain's CDR3 is CASSDTSTYEQYF. For the CDR3, the DNA is TGCGCCAGCAGCGACACCTCCACGTACGAGCAGTACTTC.

As DNA, the CDR3 is TGTGCCAGCTCACCACCGAAGGTAGGACAGGGCACCTACGAGCAGTACTTC. Its protein is CASSPPKVGQGTYEQYF. The chain joins TRBV18 to TRBJ2-7, with 8 bases matching TRBD1. Looked up from germline, CDR1 is KGHSH and CDR2 is LQKENI. The CDR3 runs to 17 residues. Losses at the gene ends were 0 bases for V and 2 bases for J; bases not matched to a gene: 9.

The CDR3 DNA reads as TGTGCCAGCAGCGTAGAGACAGGGGGCACCGGGGAGCTGTTTTTT. It specifies CASSVETGGTGELFF. This chain uses TRBV9 with TRBJ2-2; 9 bases agree with TRBD1. This CDR3 has 15 amino acids. The junction had 1 base not matched to a gene; V was cut back by 0 bases and J by 4 bases. Germline V gene sequence: CDR1 SGDLS, CDR2 YYNGEE.

Of note for this clone: One end of the junction fails to match germline, which may point to a read error. The V call is TRBV7-9, the J call TRBJ1-4; D is possibly TRBD1 (6 bases). Germline lookup yields CDR1 SEHNR and CDR2 FQNEAQ (reference sequence). This CDR3 is built from 12 residues. The DNA for the CDR3 is TGTTCCAGCGGCAGGGGAAGTGAAAAACTGTTTTTT. Translating it yields CSSGRGSEKLFF. The full variable domain, its missing parts supplied by reference TRBV7-9 and TRBJ1-4, is DTGVSQNPRHKITKRGQNVTFRCDPISEHNRLYWYRQTLGQGPEFLTYFQNEAQLEKSRLLSDRFSAERPKGSFSTLEIQRTEQGDSAMYLCSSGRGSEKLFFGSGTQLSVL.

J is TRBJ2-2 and V is TRBV10-3; 9 bases fit TRBD1. In germline, CDR1 is ENHRY, CDR2 SYGVKD. The CDR3 covers 17 residues. Trimming cost V 2 bases and J 5 bases; bases outside gene matches: 9. The CDR3 coding sequence is TGTGCCATCAGTGAGGGACTCGGGACAGGGCAAACCGGGGAGCTGTTTTTT. This gives the protein CAISEGLGTGQTGELFF.

This chain links TRBV9 with TRBJ2-7; D call uncertain. CDR1 is SGDLS and CDR2 is YYNGEE in the germline V gene. The CDR3 is 15 residues long. Trimming left V 3 bases short and J 0 bases short, with 13 bases between. The CDR3 nucleotides read TGTGCCAGCAGCGGAGGAGAGCTTAGCTCCTACGAGCAGTACTTC. Translating gives CASSGGELSSYEQYF.

V is TRBV7-7 and J is TRBJ2-7; the D is unclear. CDR1 SSHAT and CDR2 FNYEAQ come from the germline V gene (reference sequence). This CDR3 comprises 13 residues. V shed 4 bases and J shed 0 bases, with 7 bases lying between them. This CDR3 is CASSSGLSYEQYF. CDR3 DNA sequence: TGTGCCAGCAGCTCCGGTCTCTCCTACGAGCAGTACTTC.

To note about this clone: Germline and junction disagree at one end, which may indicate a read error. The V gene is TRBV7-9, the J gene TRBJ1-3, with 8 bases aligning to TRBD1. This CDR3 region has 14 residues. The germline CDR1 and CDR2 sequences are SEHNR and FQNEAQ (reference sequence). The CDR3 reads CSSSLRDRGNTIYF. The CDR3 bases are TGTTCCAGCAGCTTAAGGGACAGGGGAAACACCATATATTTT.

This clone appeared once. V and J are TRBV15 and TRBJ1-6, with 8 nucleotides matching TRBD1. The CDR3 has 15 amino acids. V was pared by 0 bases and J by 6 bases, with 1 base of the junction left unmatched. Germline assignment: CDR1 LNHNV and CDR2 YYDKDF (reference sequence). CDR3 nucleotide sequence: TGTGCCACCAGCAGAGAGGGGACAGGTAATTCACCCCTCCACTTT. Protein product: CATSREGTGNSPLHF.

The rearrangement links TRBV2 to TRBJ2-5; tentatively, D is TRBD2 (6 bases). V lost 7 bases to trimming and J lost 0 bases, with 12 bases between them. Germline-derived CDR1 and CDR2 are SNHLY and FYNNEI. This CDR3 spans 14 amino acids. The CDR3 nucleotides are TGTGCCAGCATTTTAGCGGAACACCAAGAGACCCAGTACTTC. Residues: CASILAEHQETQYF.

The gene calls are TRBV6-4 and TRBJ2-1, with D possibly being TRBD1 (6 bases). This CDR3 is built from 13 residues. The germline V gene has CDR1 MRHNA and CDR2 SNTAGT. V lost 5 bases and J 2 bases, leaving 7 bases between the germline ends. CDR3: CASSRDTYNEQFF. The CDR3 nucleotides are TGTGCCAGCAGTCGGGACACCTACAATGAGCAGTTCTTC.

With respect to this clone: As the CDR3 is not closed by the conserved phenylalanine or tryptophan, this likely results from a read error. The J gene is TRBJ1-1, the V gene TRBV11-2; D not certain. V was trimmed by 2 bases and J by 5 bases, leaving 12 bases between them. From germline, CDR1 is SGHAT and CDR2 FQNNGV. The CDR3 covers 14 residues. CDR3 nucleotides: TGTGCCAGCAGCTTAATTTCATCGGGGACTGAAGCTTTCCTT. This codes for CASSLISSGTEAFL.

This clone was picked up a small number of times. The V and J genes are TRBV30 and TRBJ2-3, with TRBD1 matching 11 bases. Trimming at V came to 1 base and at J to 5 bases, leaving 11 bases not matched to a gene. CDR1 is GTSNPN and CDR2 is SVGIG in the germline V gene (reference sequence). The CDR3 has 17 amino acids. The CDR3 DNA reads as TGTGCCTGGAGTGCCTGGGGACCGGGACAGGGGGTAGATACGCAGTATTTT. The encoded protein is CAWSAWGPGQGVDTQYF.